This TCR beta chain originates from a study of CD8 T cells in Susac syndrome. The RNA input was roughly 0.45 to 1 ug, and it was reverse transcribed with random hexamers. The CDR3 of TCR beta was amplified by immunoSEQ multiplex PCR across 54 Vbeta and 13 Jbeta. TCRdb re-called the immunoSEQ multiplex PCR reads through MiXCR, storing one row per CDR3 protein. In the table there are about 300,000 distinct CDR3 sequences, about nine tenths of which are singletons. There are 12 residues in the CDR3. Germline V gene lookup returns CDR1 MNHEY and CDR2 SVGEGT. The V end lost 7 bases, the J end lost 1 base, and 8 bases lay between the germline ends. While CD8+ and CD4+ T cells were isolated negatively, TEMRA cells were enriched by FACS. This clonotype was seen a handful of times.

The chain joins TRBV6-2 or TRBV6-3 to TRBJ2-7, with unresolved D. This clonotype was obtained from a human donor with multiple sclerosis. Sequences were obtained from CD8+ T cells from PBMCs. In DNA form, the CDR3 reads TGTGCCAGCACCACTTTATCCTACGAGCAGTACTTC. Protein product: CASTTLSYEQYF.